The source of this T cell receptor beta chain is a study of patients and donors after allogeneic stem cell transplantation (TCRdb year 2020). This clonotype was seen a handful of times. Its antigen remains unidentified. No base quality values were provided; no much bigger clone lies one nucleotide off. V is clipped by 2 bases and J by 0 bases, and the sequence between their germline boundaries is 17 bases long. CDR1 is given as MGHRA and CDR2 as YSYEKL, both from the germline V gene. The CDR3 numbers 19 residues from cysteine through phenylalanine. Only the CDR3 portion is preserved as DNA: 57 bases, with reading frame beginning at the first base. Libraries were constructed by RT-PCR. Data came from a NextSeq 550. TCRdb applied fastp at Q25 and MiXCR to the public reads, then kept only in-frame beta chains. Each entry is one CDR3 protein sequence, shown with its most common DNA and genes. Within this sample are roughly 940,000 distinct CDR3 sequences, with roughly 18% of them counted one time only. The top ten constitute under 6.5% of the sample.

The chain employs TRBV4-1 and TRBJ2-6, and possibly TRBD1, on 8 matching bases. Sequencing was carried out using blood, either unsorted or a sorted T cell fraction (not recorded which). This receptor was obtained from a human donor who was either an allogeneic HSCT recipient or a stem cell or donor lymphocyte infusion donor (not recorded which). It is not recorded whose cells these are; they may come from a transplant donor. This receptor has the CDR3 CASSQINRGGFSGANVLTF. The sequenced DNA is TGCGCCAGCAGCCAAATTAACAGGGGGGGTTTCTCTGGGGCCAACGTCCTGACTTTC.